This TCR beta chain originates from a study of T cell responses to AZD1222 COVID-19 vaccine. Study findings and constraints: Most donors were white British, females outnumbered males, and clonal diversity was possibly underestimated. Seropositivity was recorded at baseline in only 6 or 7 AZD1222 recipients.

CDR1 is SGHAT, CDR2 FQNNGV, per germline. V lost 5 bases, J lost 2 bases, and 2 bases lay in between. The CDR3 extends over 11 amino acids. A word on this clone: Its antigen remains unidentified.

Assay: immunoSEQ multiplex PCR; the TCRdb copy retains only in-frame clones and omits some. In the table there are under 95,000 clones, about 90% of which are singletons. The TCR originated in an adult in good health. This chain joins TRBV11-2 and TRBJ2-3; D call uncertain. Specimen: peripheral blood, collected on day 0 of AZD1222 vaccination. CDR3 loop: CASSTTDTQYF. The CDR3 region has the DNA TGTGCCAGCAGCACCACAGATACGCAGTATTTT. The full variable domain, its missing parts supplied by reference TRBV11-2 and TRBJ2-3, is EAGVAQSPRYKIIEKRQSVAFWCNPISGHATLYWYQQILGQGPKLLIQFQNNGVVDDSQLPKDRFSAERLKGVDSTLKIQPAKLEDSAVYLCASSTTDTQYFGPGTRLTVL.